The 3 T cell receptor beta chains reported below all come from one sample, sequenced in a study of T cell responses to AZD1222 COVID-19 vaccine (dated by TCRdb to the early 2020s). The receptor library was made with the immunoSEQ multiplex PCR assay. This immuneACCESS table, as held by TCRdb, lists in-frame sequences with V and J called but not all clones. Of the missing ones, under half trace to an unresolved V gene in checked studies; the others have no known cause. Recorded for this sample are 120,000 or so clones; approximately 90% of them occurred a single time. The ten largest clones capture over 8.5% of the sample. In the paper's terms, the time point label means: baseline before first vaccination. The label giving this sample's treatment or condition can be read as: meningococcal conjugate vaccine given as trial control. Specimen: peripheral blood, collected on day 0 of MenACWY control vaccination. The receptors originated from an adult in good health.

The chain couples TRBV12-1 to TRBJ2-7. TRBV12-1 is described as a pseudogene. The CDR3 totals 13 residues. The CDR3 is CASSPAKSYEQYF. CDR3 DNA sequence: TGTGCCAGCAGCCCGGCAAAGTCCTACGAGCAGTACTTC.

This chain connects TRBV5-5 to TRBJ2-1; D is unclear. This CDR3 has 18 residues. The germline V gene has CDR1 SGHKS and CDR2 YYEKEE (reference sequence). V was trimmed by 1 base and J by 1 base, leaving 18 bases between them. In DNA form, the CDR3 reads TGTGCCAGCAGCTTGTACACAAGCACCACCGGATCCTACAATGAGCAGTTCTTC. Translation: CASSLYTSTTGSYNEQFF.

This clone was recorded only once. This rearrangement joins TRBV9 to TRBJ1-3; D not certain. V shed 0 bases and J shed 3 bases, with 7 bases lying between them. The CDR3 consists of 14 residues. CDR1 SGDLS and CDR2 YYNGEE come from the germline V gene. The CDR3 reads CASSVDTSGNTIYF. CDR3 DNA: TGTGCCAGCAGCGTAGACACGAGTGGAAACACCATATATTTT.